This TCR beta chain came from a study of cytomegalovirus exposure and HLA in healthy donors. Across the study: Early on, a data release was issued that held roughly 86 million unique TCRs from HLA-typed donors.

Study results and caveats: Later analysis showed most CMV-associated TCR beta chains appearing HLA-restricted. In an earlier analysis, about 90% or about 30%: the productive usage of most TCR beta V segments.

It was with 60 Vbeta and 13 Jbeta primers that the PCR ran. Profiled with immunoSEQ multiplex PCR; TCRdb holds only in-frame clones, not every one. This table holds around 120,000 clones, roughly 70% found once. In this sample, this clone is medium-sized. Its matching antigen is unknown. Losses at the gene ends were 4 bases for V and 6 bases for J; bases not matched to a gene: 5. This CDR3 has 14 amino acids. Germline CDR1 MNHNS, CDR2 SASEGT. The receptor's source is a woman in her forties in good health and CMV-seronegative. The sample consisted of PBMCs. This chain connects TRBV6-1 to TRBJ2-2; 7 bases match TRBD2. As DNA, the CDR3 is TGTGCCAGCAGTGGACTAGCCGAGGCCGGGGAGCTGTTTTTT. Its protein is CASSGLAEAGELFF.